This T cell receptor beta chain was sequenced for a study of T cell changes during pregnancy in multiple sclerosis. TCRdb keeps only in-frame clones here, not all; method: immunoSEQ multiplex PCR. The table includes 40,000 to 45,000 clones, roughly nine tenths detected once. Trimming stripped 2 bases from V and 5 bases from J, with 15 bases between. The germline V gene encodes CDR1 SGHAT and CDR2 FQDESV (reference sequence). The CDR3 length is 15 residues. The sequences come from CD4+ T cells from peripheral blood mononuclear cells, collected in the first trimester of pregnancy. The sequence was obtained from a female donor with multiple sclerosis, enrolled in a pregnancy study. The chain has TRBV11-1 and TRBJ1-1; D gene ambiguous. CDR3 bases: TGTGCCAGCAGCTTAAGTGGAAACGGGAAGACTGAAGCTTTCTTT. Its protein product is CASSLSGNGKTEAFF.